The 8 T cell receptor beta chains listed next were all sequenced from one sample in a study of shared clonotypes between healthy human individuals. Naive CD8 cells lacked CD45RO, underwent positive selection for CCR7 and left out terminally differentiated effector memory CD45RA+ cells. Data came from immunoSEQ multiplex PCR; TCRdb stores just in-frame clones and leaves some out. The sample shows millions of clones, around 93% of them seen only once. Sample: naive CD8+ T cells from PBMCs. These receptors were taken from a man younger than 35 in good health. Some clones in this sample may be carry-over from other donors' samples.

The chain couples TRBV5-4 to TRBJ2-2, with 9 bases matching TRBD1. V was clipped by 4 bases and J by 5 bases; unmatched bases: 9. This CDR3 is 16 amino acids long. Germline CDR1 and CDR2: SGHNT and YYREEE (reference sequence). The CDR3 reads CASSRTGQGLTGELFF. CDR3 in DNA: TGTGCCAGCAGCCGCACGGGACAGGGCTTGACCGGGGAGCTGTTTTTT.

The chain links TRBV7-9 to TRBJ2-4, with D perhaps given as TRBD1 or TRBD2 (5 bases each). The CDR3 contains 16 residues. Germline CDR1 is SEHNR and CDR2 is FQNEAQ (reference sequence). V lost 2 bases to trimming and J lost 0 bases, with 11 bases between them. CDR3 nucleotide sequence: TGTGCCAGCAGCTTACCGGGACGAGTAGCCAAAAACATTCAGTACTTC. It yields the protein CASSLPGRVAKNIQYF. Together with reference TRBV7-9 and TRBJ2-4, the CDR3 gives the full variable domain: DTGVSQNPRHKITKRGQNVTFRCDPISEHNRLYWYRQTLGQGPEFLTYFQNEAQLEKSRLLSDRFSAERPKGSFSTLEIQRTEQGDSAMYLCASSLPGRVAKNIQYFGAGTRLSVL.

V usage is TRBV27 and J usage is TRBJ2-3, with D possibly matching TRBD2 (5 bases). The CDR3 sequence is 17 residues long. V lost 4 bases and J 0 bases, leaving 17 bases between the germline ends. Per germline, CDR1 MNHEY and CDR2 SMNVEV (reference sequence). CDR3 region: CASSWIASRASTDTQYF. For the CDR3, the DNA is TGTGCCAGCAGTTGGATTGCTAGCAGAGCTAGCACAGATACGCAGTATTTT.

The chain employs TRBV5-6 and TRBJ2-1; the match to TRBD2 covers 7 bases. Germline V gives CDR1 SGHDT, CDR2 YYEEEE. The CDR3 totals 15 residues. The junction had 8 bases not matched to a gene; V was cut back by 4 bases and J by 4 bases. The CDR3 loop reads CASSAREGRYNEQFF. The CDR3 coding sequence is TGTGCCAGCAGCGCGAGGGAGGGGCGATACAATGAGCAGTTCTTC. The whole variable domain, filled in from reference TRBV5-6 and TRBJ2-1, reads DAGVTQSPTHLIKTRGQQVTLRCSPKSGHDTVSWYQQALGQGPQFIFQYYEEEERQRGNFPDRFSGHQFPNYSSELNVNALLLGDSALYLCASSAREGRYNEQFFGPGTRLTVL.

V gene TRBV21-1 combines with J gene TRBJ2-5; TRBD2, the table's D call, lacks a check against the DNA. TRBV21-1 is a pseudogene. The CDR3 contains 17 residues. The CDR3 loop reads CASSKCLLAGAIETQYF. In DNA, the CDR3 is TGTGCCAGCAGCAAATGCCTCCTAGCGGGAGCAATAGAGACCCAGTACTTC.

The gene calls are TRBV28 and TRBJ1-4, with D perhaps TRBD1 (6 bases). The CDR3 has 14 residues. Trimming shortened V by 5 bases and J by 4 bases, and 11 bases separated the two germline ends. CDR1 and CDR2 (germline): MDHEN, SYDVKM. In DNA, the CDR3 is TGTGCCAGCAGTCCGGACAGACGTAATGAAAAACTGTTTTTT. Translating gives CASSPDRRNEKLFF.

The CDR3 DNA reads as TGCGCCAGCTCAAAAGGGACAGGGGGCGTCTACGAGCAGTACTTC. Amino acids: CASSKGTGGVYEQYF. This chain links TRBV5-1 with TRBJ2-7; 12 nucleotides line up with TRBD1. Germline values: CDR1 SGHRS, CDR2 YFSETQ. Trimming took 7 bases from V and 3 from J; bases not matched to a gene: 8. This CDR3 is 15 amino acids long.

J is TRBJ1-2 and V is TRBV13; D possibly corresponds to TRBD1 (6 bases). In germline, CDR1 is PRHDT, CDR2 FYEKMQ (reference sequence). Deletions cut 2 bases from V and 4 bases from J, with 8 bases between. This CDR3 region has 13 residues. CDR3 DNA sequence: TGTGCCAGCAGCTTACAGGGGACCTATGGCTACACCTTC. This encodes CASSLQGTYGYTF.